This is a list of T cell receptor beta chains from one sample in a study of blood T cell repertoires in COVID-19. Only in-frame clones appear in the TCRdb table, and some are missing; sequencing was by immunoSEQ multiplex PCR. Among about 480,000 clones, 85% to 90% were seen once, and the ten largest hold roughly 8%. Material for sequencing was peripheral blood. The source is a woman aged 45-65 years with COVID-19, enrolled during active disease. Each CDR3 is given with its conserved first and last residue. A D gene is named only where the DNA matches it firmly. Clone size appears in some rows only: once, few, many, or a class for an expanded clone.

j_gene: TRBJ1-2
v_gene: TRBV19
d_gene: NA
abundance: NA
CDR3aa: CASSIGARHYGYTF
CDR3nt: TGTGCCAGTAGTATTGGGGCACGGCACTATGGCTACACCTTC

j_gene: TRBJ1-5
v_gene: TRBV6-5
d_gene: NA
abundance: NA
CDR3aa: CASSLTAYSNQPQHF
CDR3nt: TGTGCCAGCAGCCTGACAGCTTATAGCAATCAGCCCCAGCATTTT

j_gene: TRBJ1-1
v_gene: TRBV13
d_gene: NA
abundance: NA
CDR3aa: CASSPTALNTEAFF
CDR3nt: TGTGCCAGCAGCCCGACAGCTTTGAACACTGAAGCTTTCTTT

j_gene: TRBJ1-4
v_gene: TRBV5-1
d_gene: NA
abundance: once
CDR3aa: CASSLVNSNEKLFF
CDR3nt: TGCGCCAGCAGCTTGGTAAACAGCAATGAAAAACTGTTTTTT

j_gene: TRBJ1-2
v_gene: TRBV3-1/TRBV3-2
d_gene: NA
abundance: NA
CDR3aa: CASSQEDRVGYTF
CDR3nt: TGTGCCAGCAGCCAAGAGGACAGAGTTGGCTACACCTTC

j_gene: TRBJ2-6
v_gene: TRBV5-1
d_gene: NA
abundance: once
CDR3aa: CASSFGAGGANVLTF
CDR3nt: TGCGCCAGCAGCTTTGGGGCAGGCGGGGCCAACGTCCTGACTTTC

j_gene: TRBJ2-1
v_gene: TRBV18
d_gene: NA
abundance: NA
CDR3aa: CASSPRGLDEQFF
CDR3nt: TGTGCCAGCTCACCGCGAGGGTTAGATGAGCAGTTCTTC

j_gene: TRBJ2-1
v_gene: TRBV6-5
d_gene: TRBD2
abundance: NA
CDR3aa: CASGGTSYNEQFF
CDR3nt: TGTGCCTCGGGGGGAACTTCCTACAATGAGCAGTTCTTC

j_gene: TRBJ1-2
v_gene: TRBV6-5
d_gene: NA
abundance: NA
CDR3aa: CASSYAGEIGSYGYTF
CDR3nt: TGTGCCAGCAGTTACGCTGGGGAGATAGGAAGCTATGGCTACACCTTC

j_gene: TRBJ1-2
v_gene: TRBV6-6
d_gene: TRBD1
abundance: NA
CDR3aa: CASSYLPGQGYGYTF
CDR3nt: TGTGCCAGCAGTTACTTGCCGGGACAGGGCTATGGCTACACCTTC

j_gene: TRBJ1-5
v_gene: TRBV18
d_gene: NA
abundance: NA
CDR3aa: CASSPGPKITLGNQPQHF
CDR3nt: TGTGCCAGCTCACCAGGGCCGAAGATAACTTTAGGCAATCAGCCCCAGCATTTT

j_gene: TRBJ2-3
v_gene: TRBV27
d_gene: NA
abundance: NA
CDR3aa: CASSLGGRTDTQYF
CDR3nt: TGTGCCAGCAGTTTGGGGGGACGCACAGATACGCAGTATTTT

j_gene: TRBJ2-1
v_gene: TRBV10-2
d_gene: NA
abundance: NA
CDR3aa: CATDPTTGWDTYNEQFF
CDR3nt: TGCGCCACAGATCCCACTACAGGGTGGGATACCTACAATGAGCAGTTCTTC

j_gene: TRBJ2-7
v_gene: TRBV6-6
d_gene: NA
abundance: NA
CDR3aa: CASSYSGAPYEQYF
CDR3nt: TGTGCCAGCAGTTACTCGGGGGCCCCCTACGAGCAGTACTTC

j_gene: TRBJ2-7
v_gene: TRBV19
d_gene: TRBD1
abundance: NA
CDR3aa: CASSIVGQGGEQYF
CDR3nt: TGTGCCAGTAGTATTGTAGGACAGGGTGGAGAGCAGTACTTC

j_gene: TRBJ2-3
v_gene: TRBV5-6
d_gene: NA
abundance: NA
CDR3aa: CASRASTAQIAQYF
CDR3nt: TGTGCCAGCAGAGCCTCGACGGCACAGATAGCGCAGTATTTT

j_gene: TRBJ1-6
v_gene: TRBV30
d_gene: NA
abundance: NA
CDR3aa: CAWSVGGESPLHF
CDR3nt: TGTGCCTGGAGTGTCGGGGGGGAATCACCCCTCCACTTT

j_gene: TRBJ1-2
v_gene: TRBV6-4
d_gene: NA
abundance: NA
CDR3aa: CASPVGTPPGVNYGYTF
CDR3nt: TGTGCCAGCCCCGTAGGGACACCCCCCGGGGTTAACTATGGCTACACCTTC

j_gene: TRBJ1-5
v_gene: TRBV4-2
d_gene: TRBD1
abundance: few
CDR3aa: CASSQGGTGPSGVGNQPQHF
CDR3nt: TGTGCCAGCAGCCAAGGGGGGACAGGGCCCTCTGGGGTTGGCAATCAGCCCCAGCATTTT

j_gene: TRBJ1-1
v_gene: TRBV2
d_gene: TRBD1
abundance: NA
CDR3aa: CASRDDRETEAFF
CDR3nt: TGTGCCAGCAGAGACGACAGGGAGACTGAAGCTTTCTTT

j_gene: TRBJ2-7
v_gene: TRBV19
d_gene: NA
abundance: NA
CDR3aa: CASSILDSAYEQYF
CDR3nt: TGTGCCAGTAGTATCTTAGACAGCGCCTACGAGCAGTACTTC

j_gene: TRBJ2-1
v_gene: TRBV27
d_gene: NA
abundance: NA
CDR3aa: CASSLSRHPLNNEQFF
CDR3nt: TGTGCCAGCAGTTTATCTAGACATCCCCTTAACAATGAGCAGTTCTTC

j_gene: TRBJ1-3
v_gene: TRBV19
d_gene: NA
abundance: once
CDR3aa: CASSIGLSSGNTIYF
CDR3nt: TGTGCCAGTAGTATAGGCCTATCGTCCGGAAACACCATATATTTT

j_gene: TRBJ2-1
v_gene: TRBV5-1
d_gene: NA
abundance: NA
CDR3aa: CASSSTDGSSYNEQFF
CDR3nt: TGCGCCAGCAGCTCCACCGACGGGAGCTCCTACAATGAGCAGTTCTTC

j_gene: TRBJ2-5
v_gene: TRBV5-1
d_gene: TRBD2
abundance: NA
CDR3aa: CASSFTSGGAGVTQYF
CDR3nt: TGCGCCAGCAGCTTCACTAGCGGGGGGGCCGGGGTGACCCAGTACTTC

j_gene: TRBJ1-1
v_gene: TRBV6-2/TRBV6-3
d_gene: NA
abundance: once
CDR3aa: CASSFDRRNTEAFF
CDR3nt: TGTGCCAGCAGTTTCGACAGGAGGAACACTGAAGCTTTCTTT

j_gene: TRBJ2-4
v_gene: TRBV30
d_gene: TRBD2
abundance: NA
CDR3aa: CAWSGLAGATAKNIQYF
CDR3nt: TGTGCCTGGTCGGGACTAGCGGGGGCGACGGCCAAAAACATTCAGTACTTC

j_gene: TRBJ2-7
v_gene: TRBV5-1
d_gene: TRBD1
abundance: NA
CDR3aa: CASSLAGGASYEQYF
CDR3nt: TGCGCCAGCAGCTTGGCAGGGGGTGCCTCCTACGAGCAGTACTTC

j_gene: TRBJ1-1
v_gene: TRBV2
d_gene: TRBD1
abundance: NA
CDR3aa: CASRSRGMNTEAFF
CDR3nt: TGTGCCAGCCGATCCAGGGGGATGAACACTGAAGCTTTCTTT

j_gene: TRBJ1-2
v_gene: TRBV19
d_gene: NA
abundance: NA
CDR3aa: CASTQGVNGYTF
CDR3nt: TGTGCCAGTACACAGGGAGTAAATGGCTACACCTTC

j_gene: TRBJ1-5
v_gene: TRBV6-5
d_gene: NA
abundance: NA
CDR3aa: CASTAGFNQPQHF
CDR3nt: TGTGCCAGCACGGCGGGCTTCAATCAGCCCCAGCATTTT

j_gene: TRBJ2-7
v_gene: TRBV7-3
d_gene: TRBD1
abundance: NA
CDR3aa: CASLGQGAFYEQYF
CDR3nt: TGTGCCAGCCTGGGACAGGGGGCTTTCTACGAGCAGTACTTC

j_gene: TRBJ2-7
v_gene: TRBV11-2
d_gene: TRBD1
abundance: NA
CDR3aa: CASSPTGQLYEQYF
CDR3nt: TGTGCCAGCAGCCCCACGGGACAGCTATACGAGCAGTACTTC

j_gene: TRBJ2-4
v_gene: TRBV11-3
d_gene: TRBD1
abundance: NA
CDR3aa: CASSPRTGARHIQYF
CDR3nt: TGTGCCAGCAGCCCCCGCACAGGGGCCAGGCACATTCAGTACTTC

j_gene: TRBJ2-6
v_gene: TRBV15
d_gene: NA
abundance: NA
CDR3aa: CATSRPPDGSSGANVLTF
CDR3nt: TGTGCCACCAGCAGGCCCCCGGACGGGAGCTCTGGGGCCAACGTCCTGACTTTC

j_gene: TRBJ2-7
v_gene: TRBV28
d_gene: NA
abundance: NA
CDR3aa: CAIGSAGTALLAYEQYF
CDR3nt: TGTGCCATCGGAAGTGCCGGGACTGCATTGTTGGCCTACGAGCAGTACTTC

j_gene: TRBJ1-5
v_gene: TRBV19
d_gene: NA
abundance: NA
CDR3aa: CASSIDLGYGNQPQHF
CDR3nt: TGTGCCAGTAGTATAGATCTGGGCTATGGCAATCAGCCCCAGCATTTT

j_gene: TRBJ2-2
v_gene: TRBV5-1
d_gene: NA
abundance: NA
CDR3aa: CASSLGRAGELFF
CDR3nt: TGCGCCAGCAGCTTGGGGCGGGCCGGGGAGCTGTTTTTT

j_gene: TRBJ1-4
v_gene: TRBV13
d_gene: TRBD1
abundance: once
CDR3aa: CASSLGGQGDEKLFF
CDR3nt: TGTGCCAGCAGCTTAGGGGGACAGGGGGATGAAAAACTGTTTTTT

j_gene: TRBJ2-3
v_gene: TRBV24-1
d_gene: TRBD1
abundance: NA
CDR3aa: CATSAPVGTGGTDTQYF
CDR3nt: TGTGCCACCAGCGCCCCTGTGGGGACAGGGGGGACAGATACGCAGTATTTT

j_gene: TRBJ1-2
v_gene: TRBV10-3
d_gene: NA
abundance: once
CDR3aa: CAISESGANRVYGYTF
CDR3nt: TGTGCCATCAGTGAGTCAGGAGCAAACAGGGTGTATGGCTACACCTTC

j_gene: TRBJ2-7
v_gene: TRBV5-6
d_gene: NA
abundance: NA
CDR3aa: CASTLGGSYEQYF
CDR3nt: TGTGCCAGCACCCTAGGGGGTAGTTACGAGCAGTACTTC

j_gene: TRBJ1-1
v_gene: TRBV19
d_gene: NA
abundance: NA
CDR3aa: CASTTRGARTEAFF
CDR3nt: TGTGCCAGTACCACTCGGGGGGCGCGGACTGAAGCTTTCTTT

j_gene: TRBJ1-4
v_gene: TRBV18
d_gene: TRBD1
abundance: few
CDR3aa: CASSWSGTEGEKLFF
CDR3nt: TGTGCCAGCTCATGGTCCGGGACAGAGGGAGAAAAACTGTTTTTT

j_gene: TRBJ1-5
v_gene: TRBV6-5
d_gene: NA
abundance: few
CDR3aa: CAKTGPQPQHF
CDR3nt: TGTGCCAAAACAGGGCCTCAGCCCCAGCATTTT

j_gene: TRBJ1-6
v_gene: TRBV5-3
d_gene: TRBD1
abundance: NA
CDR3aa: CARSLDDRDISPLHF
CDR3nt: TGTGCCAGAAGCTTGGACGACAGGGATATTTCACCCCTCCACTTT

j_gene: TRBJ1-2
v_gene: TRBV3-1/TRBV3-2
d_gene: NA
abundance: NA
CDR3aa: CASSPDSYGYTF
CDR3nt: TGTGCCAGCAGCCCGGACAGCTATGGCTACACCTTC

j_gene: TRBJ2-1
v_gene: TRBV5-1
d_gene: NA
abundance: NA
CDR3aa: CASSLSPWNEQFF
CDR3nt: TGCGCCAGCAGCTTAAGCCCCTGGAATGAGCAGTTCTTC

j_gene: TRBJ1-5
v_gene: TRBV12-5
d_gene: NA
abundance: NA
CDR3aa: CASGSAGQGTNQPQHF
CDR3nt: TGTGCTAGTGGTTCGGCAGGGCAGGGTACCAATCAGCCCCAGCATTTT

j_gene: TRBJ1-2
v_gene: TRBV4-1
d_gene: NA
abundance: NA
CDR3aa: CASSQPWEGVTGYTF
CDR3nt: TGCGCCAGCAGCCAACCCTGGGAGGGGGTCACGGGCTACACCTTC

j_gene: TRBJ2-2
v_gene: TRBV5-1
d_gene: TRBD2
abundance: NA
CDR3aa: CASSWGGYVTGELFF
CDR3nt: TGCGCCAGCAGCTGGGGGGGATATGTCACCGGGGAGCTGTTTTTT

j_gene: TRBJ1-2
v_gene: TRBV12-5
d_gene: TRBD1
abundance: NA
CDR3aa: CASGLVPQDRGQGYTF
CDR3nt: TGTGCTAGTGGTTTGGTACCCCAAGACAGGGGACAAGGCTACACCTTC

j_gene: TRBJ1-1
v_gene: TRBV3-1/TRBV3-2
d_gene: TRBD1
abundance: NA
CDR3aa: CASSDGTGRAEAFF
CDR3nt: TGTGCCAGCAGCGACGGGACAGGGCGCGCCGAAGCTTTCTTT

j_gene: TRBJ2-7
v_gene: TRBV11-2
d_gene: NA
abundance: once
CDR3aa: CASSLDTPDRTISYEQYF
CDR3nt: TGTGCCAGCAGCTTAGATACTCCCGACAGGACCATTTCCTACGAGCAGTACTTC

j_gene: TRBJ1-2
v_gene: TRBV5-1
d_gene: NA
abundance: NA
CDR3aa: CASSLAEAANNYGYTF
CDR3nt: TGCGCCAGCAGCTTGGCGGAGGCCGCTAATAACTATGGCTACACCTTC